This paragraph covers one T cell receptor (beta chain) sequence. The data were taken from a study of OX40 agonist ivuxolimab in advanced cancers. Clones were sequenced by immunoSEQ multiplex PCR, and TCRdb holds only the in-frame ones, with some missing. The data hold tens of thousands of clones, with roughly nine tenths observed a single time. The sequencing used CD4+ or CD8+ T cells sorted from blood, collected in a trial of the OX40 agonist ivuxolimab. The origin of this receptor is an adult with an advanced solid tumor such as melanoma, head and neck, liver or kidney cancer.

CDR3 region: CASSTTGYQETQYF. The CDR3 region has the DNA TGTGCCAGCAGCACAACAGGGTACCAAGAGACCCAGTACTTC. The rearrangement uses TRBV7-9 and TRBJ2-5; TRBD1 is a possible D gene (6 bases). Trimming took 5 bases from V and 0 from J, leaving 10 bases between them. Germline lookup yields CDR1 SEHNR and CDR2 FQNEAQ (reference sequence). This CDR3 contains 14 residues.